These 23 T cell receptor beta chains came from one sample sequenced in a study of T cell repertoires in cytomegalovirus infection. TCRdb redid the calling of the reads with MiXCR, one entry per CDR3 protein. The sample yields over 200,000 distinct CDR3 sequences, roughly 13% seen once. Source material: PBMCs. Receptors originate from a human donor in good health (CMV status not recorded). Some clones in this sample may be carry-over from other donors' samples.

There are many counts of this clonotype. V is TRBV3-1 and J is TRBJ2-7; no reliable D call. V lost 3 bases to trimming and J lost 5 bases, with 5 bases between them. This CDR3 contains 11 residues. Germline loops: CDR1 LGHDT, CDR2 YNNKEL (reference sequence). DNA for the CDR3: TGTGCCAGCAGCCAGATGGACGAGCAGTACTTC. It codes for CASSQMDEQYF.

This clonotype has at least ten counts. This chain uses TRBV4-1 with TRBJ2-2, with D perhaps TRBD2 (5 bases). The germline V gene has CDR1 MGHRA and CDR2 YSYEKL. The CDR3 consists of 12 residues. The CDR3 DNA is TGCGCTGCCGGGATCAACACCGGGGAGCTGTTTTTT. It encodes CAAGINTGELFF.

The V call is TRBV20-1, the J call TRBJ2-7; TRBD1 is a possible D gene (5 bases). The CDR3 consists of 13 residues. Deletions cut 3 bases from V and 3 bases from J, with 12 bases between. Per the germline V gene, CDR1 is DFQATT and CDR2 is SNEGSKA (reference sequence). The chain's CDR3 is CSARWGPNYEQYF. CDR3 in DNA: TGCAGTGCTAGGTGGGGCCCTAACTACGAGCAGTACTTC.

The sample holds a few counts of this clonotype. This sequence joins TRBV6-2 or TRBV6-3 and TRBJ2-7; a weak D match, TRBD2 (5 bases). Germline V CDR1 and CDR2: MNHEY, SVGEGT. Trimming shortened V by 0 bases and J by 0 bases, and 6 bases separated the two germline ends. The CDR3 consists of 14 residues. CDR3 bases: TGTGCCAGCAGTTACTCGACTAACTCCTACGAGCAGTACTTC. Translating gives CASSYSTNSYEQYF.

This clonotype was counted many times. The chain links TRBV7-9 to TRBJ2-3; D ambiguous. V was clipped by 0 bases and J by 2 bases, with 6 bases between them. Per germline, CDR1 SEHNR and CDR2 FQNEAQ (reference sequence). CDR3 length equals 14 residues. The CDR3: CASSLADYTDTQYF. The CDR3, as DNA: TGTGCCAGCAGCTTAGCGGATTACACAGATACGCAGTATTTT.

As DNA, the CDR3 is TGTGCCAGCAGCGTAGGGTCAGTTCAAGAGACCCAGTACTTC. Protein sequence: CASSVGSVQETQYF. The chain carries TRBV9 and TRBJ2-5; D unresolved. Trimming stripped 0 bases from V and 2 bases from J, with 8 bases between. The CDR3 extends over 14 amino acids. Germline V lookup: CDR1 SGDLS, CDR2 YYNGEE.

This clonotype appeared many times. J is TRBJ2-1 and V is TRBV19; D might be TRBD2 (6 bases). The germline V gene encodes CDR1 LNHDA and CDR2 SQIVND (reference sequence). CDR3 length: 13 residues. V was trimmed by 5 bases and J by 11 bases, leaving 16 bases between them. Written as DNA, the CDR3 is TGTGCCAGTAGTGCCCTGGGACTCCCCCAGCAGTTCTTC. This sequence encodes CASSALGLPQQFF.

This clonotype was seen more than once but under ten times. V usage is TRBV7-9 and J usage is TRBJ2-7; D call uncertain. Germline V gives CDR1 SEHNR, CDR2 FQNEAQ (reference sequence). CDR3 length: 13 amino acids. V was cut by 6 bases and J by 4 bases, with 13 bases left in between. The CDR3 loop reads CASRPFLEYEQYF. CDR3 DNA sequence: TGTGCCAGCAGACCGTTCTTAGAGTACGAGCAGTACTTC.

The table lists this clonotype with many counts. J is TRBJ2-2 and V is TRBV7-3; D is unresolved. V lost 5 bases and J lost 5, with 9 bases in between. Germline V gene sequence: CDR1 SGHTA, CDR2 FQGTGA. CDR3 length: 13 residues. DNA for the CDR3: TGTGCCAGCAGCACGGACGGGACCGGGGAGCTGTTTTTT. It specifies CASSTDGTGELFF.

With regard to this clonotype: A much larger clone sits a single nucleotide away, making a read error possible. The genes are TRBV7-3 and TRBJ2-2, with D hard to call. Germline CDR1 and CDR2: SGHTA and FQGTGA. This CDR3 has 16 amino acids. CDR3 sequence reads: CTSSRIGLPNTGELFF. The CDR3 DNA reads as TGTACCAGCAGCCGGATCGGGTTACCGAACACCGGGGAGCTGTTTTTT.

The table lists this clonotype with many counts. V usage is TRBV12-3 or TRBV12-4 and J usage is TRBJ2-7, with 9 bases aligning to TRBD1. This CDR3 has 15 amino acids. After removal of 8 bases from V and 1 base from J, the junction contained 9 bases not matched to a gene. CDR3 nucleotides: TGTGCCAGCGTCGCGGGGACAGGGCCTTCCTACGAGCAGTACTTC. Its translation: CASVAGTGPSYEQYF.

This chain uses TRBV19 with TRBJ1-3; no clear D gene. Trimming took 5 bases from V and 5 from J, leaving 22 bases between them. Germline CDR1 is LNHDA and CDR2 is SQIVND (reference sequence). The CDR3 runs to 17 residues. DNA for the CDR3: TGTGCCAGTAGTCTCCCCAGGACGGCCGCTGGGAGAAACACCATATATTTT. Translating gives CASSLPRTAAGRNTIYF.

A word on this clonotype: An end of the junction does not agree with germline; a read error may underlie this. The chain uses TRBV19 and TRBJ2-1; 9 positions agree with TRBD2. The CDR3 covers 16 residues. The germline CDR1 and CDR2 sequences are LNHDA and SQIVND (reference sequence). The DNA for the CDR3 is TGTACCAGTAGTCCTCGACTAGCGGCAAAATACAATGAGCAGTTCTTC. Amino acid sequence: CTSSPRLAAKYNEQFF.

This clonotype was seen many times. The genes are TRBV7-2 and TRBJ2-3; D may be TRBD2 (5 bases). Germline CDR1 and CDR2: SGHTA and FQGNSA. This CDR3 contains 15 residues. The ends were cut back, 6 bases at V and 1 base at J, with 14 bases in the middle. The CDR3 sequence is CASSGQVGGTDTQYF. The CDR3 DNA reads TGTGCCAGCAGTGGGCAGGTGGGAGGCACAGATACGCAGTATTTT.

This chain connects TRBV10-3 to TRBJ1-5, with TRBD1 matching 8 bases. J lost 7 bases, V lost 3 bases, and 8 bases had no gene match. The germline gives CDR1 ENHRY, CDR2 SYGVKD. This CDR3 contains 15 residues. Here the CDR3 reads CAISEPGQGGQPQHF. CDR3 sequence (DNA): TGTGCCATCAGTGAACCCGGACAGGGAGGCCAGCCCCAGCATTTT.

The genes are TRBV29-1 and TRBJ2-7, with 10 bases aligning to TRBD2. V shed 6 bases and J 6 bases; nucleotides not matched to a gene: 8. This CDR3 is built from 13 residues. Germline assignment: CDR1 SQVTM and CDR2 ANQGSEA. The CDR3 region has the DNA TGCAGCGTCACCGGGACTAGCGTGGCCGAGCAGTACTTC. Translation: CSVTGTSVAEQYF.

The chain employs TRBV5-1 and TRBJ1-5; D perhaps matches TRBD1 (6 bases). The CDR3 contains 15 residues. V lost 4 bases to trimming and J lost 2 bases, with 13 bases between them. Germline values: CDR1 SGHRS, CDR2 YFSETQ. CDR3 coding DNA: TGCGCCAGCAGCACAGGGTTACTGGGCAATCAGCCCCAGCATTTT. Its translation is CASSTGLLGNQPQHF.

The chain uses TRBV7-9 and TRBJ2-3; 10 nucleotides agree with TRBD1. The junction had 7 bases not matched to a gene; V was cut back by 5 bases and J by 5 bases. The CDR3 sequence is 15 residues long. The germline V gene has CDR1 SEHNR and CDR2 FQNEAQ (reference sequence). CDR3 in amino acids: CASSHVDRGLDTQYF. The CDR3 DNA reads TGTGCCAGCAGCCACGTAGACAGGGGGCTAGATACGCAGTATTTT. Full variable domain (remainder filled in from reference TRBV7-9 and TRBJ2-3): DTGVSQNPRHKITKRGQNVTFRCDPISEHNRLYWYRQTLGQGPEFLTYFQNEAQLEKSRLLSDRFSAERPKGSFSTLEIQRTEQGDSAMYLCASSHVDRGLDTQYFGPGTRLTVL.

This clonotype is labeled medium-sized. V and J are TRBV7-2 and TRBJ2-5, with D uncertain. Per the germline V gene, CDR1 is SGHTA and CDR2 is FQGNSA. This CDR3 spans 11 amino acids. Trimming pared 4 bases from V and 10 bases from J, leaving 10 bases between. In DNA, the CDR3 is TGTGCCAGCAGCTCACACGAAGGCCAGTACTTC. This encodes CASSSHEGQYF.

This clonotype was seen a handful of times. V is TRBV5-1 and J is TRBJ2-1; tentatively, D is TRBD2 (6 bases). CDR3 length: 11 residues. Trimming shortened V by 4 bases and J by 13 bases, and 12 bases separated the two germline ends. Germline V lookup: CDR1 SGHRS, CDR2 YFSETQ. The CDR3 is CASSITGDQFF. Written as DNA, the CDR3 is TGCGCCAGCAGCATTACGGGAGACCAGTTCTTC.

The J gene is TRBJ2-1, the V gene TRBV7-2; D possibly corresponds to TRBD2 (6 bases). This CDR3 is 14 amino acids long. V was clipped by 5 bases and J by 2 bases, with 10 bases between them. Per germline, CDR1 SGHTA and CDR2 FQGNSA. The CDR3 sequence is CASSPGGTYNEQFF. The CDR3 nucleotides read TGTGCCAGCAGCCCAGGCGGGACCTACAATGAGCAGTTCTTC.

This clonotype occurred many times. This chain links TRBV19 with TRBJ1-2, with 8 bases lining up with TRBD1. The V gene end was trimmed by 7 bases and the J gene end by 3 bases; junction bases not matched to a gene: 4. The CDR3 contains 13 residues. Germline V CDR1 and CDR2: LNHDA, SQIVND (reference sequence). The CDR3 reads CASKPGGDYGYTF. CDR3 coding DNA: TGTGCCAGTAAGCCAGGGGGCGACTATGGCTACACCTTC.

The chain carries TRBV5-1 and TRBJ1-4; D uncertain. Deletions cut 0 bases from V and 7 bases from J, with 13 bases between. The CDR3 extends over 15 amino acids. Germline CDR1 reads SGHRS; CDR2 reads YFSETQ. The chain's CDR3 is CASSLDLGGGEKLFF. DNA for the CDR3: TGCGCCAGCAGCTTGGATCTGGGCGGAGGTGAAAAACTGTTTTTT. The variable domain in full, completed from reference TRBV5-1 and TRBJ1-4, reads KAGVTQTPRYLIKTRGQQVTLSCSPISGHRSVSWYQQTPGQGLQFLFEYFSETQRNKGNFPGRFSGRQFSNSRSEMNVSTLELGDSALYLCASSLDLGGGEKLFFGSGTQLSVL.